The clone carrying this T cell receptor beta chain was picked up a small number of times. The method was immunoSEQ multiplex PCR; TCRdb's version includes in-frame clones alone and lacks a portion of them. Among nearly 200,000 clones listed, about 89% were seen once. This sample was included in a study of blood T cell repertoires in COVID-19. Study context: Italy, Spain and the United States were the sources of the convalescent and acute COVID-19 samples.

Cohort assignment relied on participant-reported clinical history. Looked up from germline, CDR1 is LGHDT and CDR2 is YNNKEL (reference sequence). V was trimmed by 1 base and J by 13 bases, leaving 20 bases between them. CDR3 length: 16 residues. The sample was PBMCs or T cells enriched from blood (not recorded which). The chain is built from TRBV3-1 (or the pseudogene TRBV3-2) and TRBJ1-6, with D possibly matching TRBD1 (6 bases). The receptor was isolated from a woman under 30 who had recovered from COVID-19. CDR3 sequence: CASSQVLARGAFPLHF. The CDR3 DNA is TGTGCCAGCAGCCAAGTATTAGCCAGGGGAGCTTTTCCCCTCCACTTT.